Following are 13 T cell receptor beta chains from one sample sequenced in a study of blood T cells in healthy people across ages. Then a second PCR, running roughly 7 to 11 cycles, was carried out with a sample-barcoded 5' primer and a J-beta primer mix. TCRdb re-called the 5' RACE reads with MiXCR, one entry per CDR3 protein. The table includes around 670,000 distinct CDR3 sequences, 25% to 35% detected once. The material sequenced was blood. These receptors originate from an elderly woman in good health.

This clonotype has ten or more counts. The rearrangement uses TRBV12-3 or TRBV12-4 and TRBJ2-7; D gene ambiguous. The CDR3 contains 11 residues. V was trimmed by 2 bases and J by 2 bases, leaving 1 base between them. The CDR3 region is CASSLPYEQYF. The CDR3 region has the DNA TGTGCCAGCAGTTTACCCTACGAGCAGTACTTC.

This clonotype was recorded at least ten times. V and J are TRBV28 and TRBJ2-7; no clear D. V shed 7 bases and J shed 2 bases, with 12 bases lying between them. Germline CDR1 and CDR2: MDHEN and SYDVKM. The CDR3 contains 13 residues. As DNA, the CDR3 is TGTGCCAGCATCTTCGGCAGAACCTACGAGCAGTACTTC. Its translation: CASIFGRTYEQYF. Full variable domain (rest looked up from reference TRBV28 and TRBJ2-7): DVKVTQSSRYLVKRTGEKVFLECVQDMDHENMFWYRQDPGLGLRLIYFSYDVKMKEKGDIPEGYSVSREKKERFSLILESASTNQTSMYLCASIFGRTYEQYFGPGTRLTVT.

On this clonotype itself: It may be a read error: a sequence one base away is much more abundant. V usage is TRBV20-1 and J usage is TRBJ2-1; TRBD2 matches 9 bases. Germline values: CDR1 DFQATT, CDR2 SNEGSKA (reference sequence). Germline trimming cut 0 bases from V and 7 bases from J; bases unmatched to any gene: 7. The CDR3 extends over 15 amino acids. Here the CDR3 reads CSARDFSGGCNEQFF. The CDR3 coding sequence is TGCAGTGCTAGAGATTTTAGCGGGGGCTGTAATGAGCAGTTCTTC.

This clonotype was counted only a few times. This sequence joins TRBV5-1 and TRBJ1-4; D is undetermined. The CDR3 is 13 residues long. V lost 2 bases and J 5 bases, leaving 7 bases between the germline ends. Per germline, CDR1 SGHRS and CDR2 YFSETQ. CDR3 in DNA: TGCGCCAGCAGCTTAAACGAAAATGAAAAACTGTTTTTT. Translation gives CASSLNENEKLFF. The whole variable domain, filled in from reference TRBV5-1 and TRBJ1-4, reads KAGVTQTPRYLIKTRGQQVTLSCSPISGHRSVSWYQQTPGQGLQFLFEYFSETQRNKGNFPGRFSGRQFSNSRSEMNVSTLELGDSALYLCASSLNENEKLFFGSGTQLSVL.

As concerns this clonotype: This may be a read error: a much more frequent sequence differs by one nucleotide. The V and J genes are TRBV2 and TRBJ2-3, with TRBD2 matching 13 bases. This CDR3 contains 15 residues. Per germline, CDR1 SNHLY and CDR2 FYNNEI. CDR3 loop: CAGSGLAGGTDTQYF. The CDR3 nucleotides read TGTGCCGGCAGCGGACTAGCGGGGGGCACAGATACGCAGTATTTT.

The chain couples TRBV6-5 to TRBJ2-7; TRBD1 matches at 8 bases. Looked up from germline, CDR1 is MNHEY and CDR2 is SVGAGI. This CDR3 is built from 14 residues. J gave up 4 bases and V 8 bases, and 10 bases lay outside the gene matches. CDR3 residues: CASGAGTGIYEQYF. The CDR3 DNA reads TGTGCCAGCGGCGCTGGGACAGGAATATACGAGCAGTACTTC.

This clonotype was detected many times. The rearrangement links TRBV4-3 to TRBJ2-1, with 13 nucleotides matching TRBD2. Germline loops: CDR1 LGHNA, CDR2 YSLEER. The trim removed 4 bases at V and 6 bases at J, leaving 12 bases unmatched. CDR3 length: 18 amino acids. Here the CDR3 reads CASSPSPGRTSGGNEQFF. CDR3 coding DNA: TGCGCCAGCAGCCCATCCCCGGGAAGGACTAGCGGGGGCAATGAGCAGTTCTTC.

Points on this clonotype: A much larger clone is a single base away; this may be a read error. The chain uses TRBV29-1 and TRBJ2-3; 8 nucleotides align to TRBD1. Germline V gene data show CDR1 as SQVTM and CDR2 as ANQGSEA. The J segment lost 6 bases and the V segment lost 4 bases, leaving 6 bases of the junction unmatched. The CDR3 is made up of 13 amino acids. The CDR3 reads CSVGWHRGDTQYF. CDR3 coding DNA: TGCAGCGTTGGATGGCACAGGGGGGATACGCAGTATTTT.

This clonotype was detected only a few times. The chain couples TRBV3-1 to TRBJ2-5; D is ambiguous. This CDR3 has 15 amino acids. With 5 bases removed from V and 5 bases from J, the gap between germline ends came to 18 bases. CDR1 and CDR2 from the germline V gene are LGHDT and YNNKEL (reference sequence). The CDR3 spells CASSLRSQMHETQYF. In DNA, the CDR3 is TGTGCCAGCAGCTTACGATCCCAAATGCATGAGACCCAGTACTTC.

This clonotype was counted between two and nine times. A read error may be the cause here, since a much bigger clone is one base away. The genes are TRBV7-2 and TRBJ2-1; D may be TRBD1 (6 bases). The J call could be wrong; TRBJ2-7 is a better fit for the DNA end. CDR1 and CDR2 (germline): SGHTA, FQGNSA. The CDR3 contains 15 residues. The CDR3: CASSLSRGTYNEQYF. CDR3 sequence (DNA): TGTGCCAGCAGCTTAAGCAGGGGAACCTACAATGAGCAGTACTTC.

The chain combines TRBV20-1 with TRBJ1-2; TRBD1 aligns across 8 bases. This CDR3 has 16 amino acids. Germline loops: CDR1 DFQATT, CDR2 SNEGSKA (reference sequence). V gave up 6 bases and J gave up 4 bases; unmatched junction bases: 16. The CDR3 here is CSAQRVADRGGYGYTF. CDR3 bases: TGCAGTGCCCAGAGAGTGGCCGACAGGGGAGGCTATGGCTACACCTTC.

CDR3 coding DNA: TGTGCCAGCAGTCCCGACCAAGGACAGGGGTGGAATGAGCAGTTCTTC. Its translation is CASSPDQGQGWNEQFF. J is TRBJ2-1 and V is TRBV9; 9 bases agree with TRBD1. The CDR3 runs to 16 residues. With V trimmed by 5 bases and J by 7 bases, 13 bases remained unmatched. Per the germline V gene, CDR1 is SGDLS and CDR2 is YYNGEE. Full variable domain (rest looked up from reference TRBV9 and TRBJ2-1): DSGVTQTPKHLITATGQRVTLRCSPRSGDLSVYWYQQSLDQGLQFLIQYYNGEERAKGNILERFSAQQFPDLHSELNLSSLELGDSALYFCASSPDQGQGWNEQFFGPGTRLTVL.

This rearrangement joins TRBV4-3 to TRBJ2-3, with 9 bases fitting TRBD2. The junction had 5 bases not matched to a gene; V was cut back by 0 bases and J by 10 bases. The germline CDR1 and CDR2 sequences are LGHNA and YSLEER. The CDR3 extends over 14 amino acids. CDR3 protein: CASSQDTAGGSQYF. In DNA form, the CDR3 reads TGCGCCAGCAGCCAAGATACAGCGGGGGGTTCGCAGTATTTT.